Reported below is one T cell receptor beta chain. Antigen unknown. The record originates from a study of vaccination effects on CD4 cells after COVID-19. Study-wide findings and caveats: No early post-infection timepoints were available in the study, which also included few convalescent patients. Vaccine- and infection-induced clones showed marked clonal contraction late following vaccination.

ViraFEST used viral peptide pools to expand antigen-specific CD4+ T cells before sequencing. Researchers isolated CD4+ T cells once less than 13 days of culture had elapsed. Absence of prior SARS-CoV-2 infection characterized the vaccine recipients, who showed negative nucleocapsid antibodies. Clones were read by immunoSEQ multiplex PCR, and TCRdb kept only the in-frame ones, dropping some. This table holds some 68,000 clones, roughly 80% found once. The CDR3 is 13 residues long. Germline loops: CDR1 MDHEN, CDR2 SYDVKM. The V end lost 6 bases, the J end lost 7 bases, and 15 bases lay between the germline ends.

The sequences come from CD4+ T cells from PBMCs cultured with HCoV-OC43 spike peptides, collected before COVID-19 vaccination. Indicated subset: HCoV-OC43 spike overlapping peptide pool stimulation. V and J are TRBV28 and TRBJ1-2; tentative D call: TRBD1 (6 bases). This clonotype was sampled from a human donor who received a COVID-19 vaccine. The CDR3 loop reads CASRRAPGAGYTF. The DNA of the CDR3 is TGTGCCAGCAGGAGAGCCCCAGGGGCTGGCTACACCTTC.